The 20 T cell receptor beta chains presented below share a single source sample, sequenced in a study of tumor and adjacent non-tumor tissue in lung cancer. No cell sorting was done before RNA was extracted from the tissue. This non-tumor lung sample came from over 3 cm beyond the tumor edge. A modified ARM-PCR protocol with three rounds of nested PCR amplified TCRbeta. One entry per CDR3 protein results from TCRdb running MiXCR on the multiplex PCR reads. The sample contains roughly 75,000 distinct CDR3 sequences, approximately 68% of which appear only once. The source material was distant non-tumor lung tissue. These receptors all come from a woman between 50 and 59 years old with non-small cell lung cancer.

V usage is TRBV20-1 and J usage is TRBJ2-3; D is unclear. Trimming took off 5 bases at V and 7 bases at J, with 13 bases between the two ends. The CDR3 runs to 12 residues. Germline CDR1 reads DFQATT; CDR2 reads SNEGSKA (reference sequence). The CDR3 DNA follows: TGCAGTGCTTATCGAGGATCATATACGCAGTATTTT. This codes for CSAYRGSYTQYF.

Comments on this clonotype: This may be a read error: a much more frequent sequence differs by one nucleotide. This sequence joins TRBV28 and TRBJ2-2, with TRBD2 matching over 7 bases. Germline V gene sequence: CDR1 MDHEN, CDR2 SYDVKM. The CDR3 totals 15 residues. CDR3 bases: TGTGCCAGCAGTTTCCTAGCGGCGAACACCGGGAAGCTGTTTTTT. This gives the protein CASSFLAANTGKLFF.

As to this clonotype: The junction differs from germline at one of its ends, possibly a read error. The chain couples TRBV5-5 to TRBJ1-1; the D is unclear. This CDR3 contains 15 residues. Germline loops: CDR1 SGHKS, CDR2 YYEKEE (reference sequence). CDR3 region: CASSYLHGANAEAFF. In DNA, the CDR3 is TGTGCCAGCAGCTACCTGCATGGTGCGAACGCTGAAGCTTTCTTT.

In regard to this clonotype: A junction end diverges from the germline sequence, so it may reflect a read error. The chain combines TRBV6-2 or TRBV6-3 with TRBJ1-5; TRBD1 might be the D (6 bases). The germline gives CDR1 MNHEY, CDR2 SVGEGT. This CDR3 comprises 16 residues. The CDR3 protein is CANSPTQGGYTQPQHF. The CDR3 nucleotides are TGTGCCAATAGCCCCACTCAAGGGGGGTACACTCAGCCCCAGCACTTT.

Comments on this clonotype: Given a much more abundant clone one base away, this may be a read error. The V and J genes are TRBV6-1 and TRBJ2-4; D could derive from TRBD1 or TRBD2 (6 bases each). The V gene's germline CDR1 is MNHNS and CDR2 SASEGT. This CDR3 is built from 15 residues. V was cut by 4 bases and J by 2 bases, with 12 bases left in between. In DNA, the CDR3 is TGTGCCAGCAGTGTGTGGGGGGCGTCCAAAAACATTCAGTACTTC. Translated: CASSVWGASKNIQYF.

Note on this clonotype: One end of the junction does not line up with germline, which may come from a read error. The chain recombines TRBV11-2 with TRBJ2-3, with no clear D. The V gene's germline CDR1 is SGHAT and CDR2 FQNNGV. This CDR3 comprises 15 residues. The CDR3 DNA sequence: TGTGCCAACAGCTTAGACCCCCACTCCACAGATACGCAGTATTTT. It encodes CANSLDPHSTDTQYF. The full variable domain, with the rest looked up from reference TRBV11-2 and TRBJ2-3, is EAGVAQSPRYKIIEKRQSVAFWCNPISGHATLYWYQQILGQGPKLLIQFQNNGVVDDSQLPKDRFSAERLKGVDSTLKIQPAKLEDSAVYLCANSLDPHSTDTQYFGPGTRLTVL.

This clonotype was counted many times. The chain joins TRBV28 to TRBJ2-2, with 9 bases matching TRBD1. Germline V gives CDR1 MDHEN, CDR2 SYDVKM. V was pared by 4 bases and J by 4 bases, with 4 bases of the junction left unmatched. This CDR3 spans 15 amino acids. This chain's CDR3 is CASSSWDRATGELFF. For the CDR3, the DNA is TGTGCCAGCAGTTCCTGGGACAGGGCCACCGGGGAGCTGTTTTTT.

Comments on this clonotype: This may arise from a read error, as a much more abundant clone is one base away. The CDR3 region has the DNA TGCAGCGTTGCTAAGGGAGTTGATGTCACAGATACGCAGTATTTT. Its protein is CSVAKGVDVTDTQYF. J is TRBJ2-3 and V is TRBV29-1, with D possibly matching TRBD2 (5 bases). Germline assignment: CDR1 SQVTM and CDR2 ANQGSEA. The CDR3 is 15 residues long. Deletions cut 4 bases from V and 2 bases from J, with 16 bases between.

This clonotype is a singleton in its sample. The chain combines TRBV6-6 with TRBJ2-7; possible D gene TRBD1, 6 bases. V lost 10 bases, J lost 1 base, and 17 bases lay in between. The CDR3 runs 14 residues. In germline, CDR1 is MNHNY, CDR2 SVGAGI (reference sequence). The CDR3 protein is CATRPGDISYEQYF. The DNA of the CDR3 is TGTGCCACCAGGCCCGGGGACATTTCCTACGAGCAGTACTTC.

As regards this clonotype: The junction does not match germline at one end; this may be a read error. The chain employs TRBV10-2 and TRBJ1-6; possible D gene TRBD1, 5 bases. The CDR3 runs to 16 residues. Germline V gives CDR1 WSHSY, CDR2 SAAADI. The DNA of the CDR3 is TGTGCCAGCAGTGAGGGGACCCGTCAAGTTGGTTCACCCCTCCACTTT. Translation: CASSEGTRQVGSPLHF.

This clonotype was detected once. With a much larger clone just one base away, this may be a read error. The chain has TRBV6-5 and TRBJ2-1, with a weak D call TRBD2 (5 bases). Germline V CDR1 and CDR2: MNHEY, SVGAGI. The CDR3 is made up of 18 amino acids. Trimming pared 5 bases from V and 0 bases from J, leaving 20 bases between. This CDR3 is CASSDTGFFTGSYNEQFF. The CDR3 nucleotides are TGTGCCAGCAGTGATACGGGGTTCTTCACCGGCTCCTACAATGAGCAGTTCTTC.

The genes are TRBV6-1 and TRBJ1-2; D not certain. V shed 6 bases and J shed 4 bases, with 12 bases lying between them. Germline lookup yields CDR1 MNHNS and CDR2 SASEGT. This CDR3 spans 13 amino acids. In DNA, the CDR3 is TGTGCCAGCAGCCAGGAGCAACTCTATGGCTACACCTTC. Its translation is CASSQEQLYGYTF.

Points on this clonotype: Relative to the germline gene, one junction end is altered; a read error may explain this. This chain uses TRBV6-5 with TRBJ2-3; D call uncertain. The germline CDR1 and CDR2 sequences are MNHEY and SVGAGI. The CDR3 length is 13 residues. DNA of the CDR3: TGTGCCAGTAGTTACATGGCCACAGATACGCAGTATTTT. This codes for CASSYMATDTQYF.

This clonotype was detected many times. CDR3 coding DNA: TGTGCCACCAGTGATAGGACTAGCGGTATCACCGGGGAGCTGTTTTTT. Translated, it gives CATSDRTSGITGELFF. The chain links TRBV24-1 to TRBJ2-2, with TRBD2 matching over 10 bases. The germline V gene encodes CDR1 KGHDR and CDR2 SFDVKD. The J segment lost 4 bases and the V segment lost 3 bases, leaving 4 bases of the junction unmatched. This CDR3 contains 16 residues.

The chain employs TRBV12-3 or TRBV12-4 and TRBJ2-7; D remains unclear. Trimming removed 7 bases at V and 5 bases at J, with 15 bases between. The length of the CDR3 is 13 residues. The CDR3 DNA reads TGTGCCAGCACCCACTCAGGCGCCAACGAGCAGTACTTC. This encodes CASTHSGANEQYF.

This clonotype has ten or more counts. The rearrangement joins TRBV5-6 to TRBJ2-1; tentatively, D is TRBD2 (5 bases). Germline loops: CDR1 SGHDT, CDR2 YYEEEE. This CDR3 contains 15 residues. V lost 3 bases and J lost 2, with 12 bases in between. CDR3 in amino acids: CASSSLAQTYNEQFF. In DNA form, the CDR3 reads TGTGCCAGCAGCTCTCTAGCCCAAACCTACAATGAGCAGTTCTTC.

This clonotype has a handful of counts. This clone may be a read error of a much larger clone one base away. The chain uses TRBV12-3 or TRBV12-4 and TRBJ2-1; TRBD2 agrees at 9 bases. The CDR3 has 12 residues. The CDR3 DNA is TGTGCCAACAGTTTAGCGGGAGATGTGCAGTTCTTC. As protein: CANSLAGDVQFF.

Details on this clonotype: Relative to the germline gene, one junction end is altered; a read error may explain this. The rearrangement uses TRBV5-4 and TRBJ2-7; the D gene could be TRBD1 or TRBD2 (5 bases each). Per the germline V gene, CDR1 is SGHNT and CDR2 is YYREEE (reference sequence). The CDR3 has 14 amino acids. CDR3 bases: TGTACCAGCAGCTTAGGTGGGACCCCTGGCGAGCAGTACTTC. This encodes CTSSLGGTPGEQYF.

The chain is built from TRBV7-2 and TRBJ1-6; D remains ambiguous. Germline V gene sequence: CDR1 SGHTA, CDR2 FQGNSA. CDR3 length: 15 residues. V lost 2 bases and J lost 5, with 10 bases in between. The CDR3 bases are TGTGCCAGCAGCTTACAGATATCAAATAATTCACCCCTCCACTTT. It is translated as CASSLQISNNSPLHF.

Of note for this clonotype: One end of the junction does not line up with germline, which may come from a read error. This rearrangement joins TRBV20-1 to TRBJ2-1; 11 bases fit TRBD2. The CDR3 sequence is 15 residues long. Germline V gene data show CDR1 as DFQATT and CDR2 as SNEGSKA (reference sequence). For the CDR3, the DNA is TGCTGTGCTAGAGATTCGATAGCGGGAGGGCCTGAGCAGTTCTTC. As protein: CCARDSIAGGPEQFF.